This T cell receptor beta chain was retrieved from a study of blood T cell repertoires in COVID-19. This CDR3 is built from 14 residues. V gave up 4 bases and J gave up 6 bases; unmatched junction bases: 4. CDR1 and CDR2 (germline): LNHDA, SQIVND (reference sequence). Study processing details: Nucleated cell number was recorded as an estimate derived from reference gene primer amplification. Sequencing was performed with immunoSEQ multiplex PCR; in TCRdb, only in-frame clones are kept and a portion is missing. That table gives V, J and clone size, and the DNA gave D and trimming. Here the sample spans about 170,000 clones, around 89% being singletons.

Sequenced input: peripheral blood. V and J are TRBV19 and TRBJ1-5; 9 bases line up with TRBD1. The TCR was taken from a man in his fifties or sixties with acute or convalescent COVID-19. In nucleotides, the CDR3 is TGTGCCAGTAGTACCACAGGGGGCTCTCAGCCCCAGCATTTT. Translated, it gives CASSTTGGSQPQHF.